One sample yielded the 17 T cell receptor beta chains listed below, sequenced in a study of blood T cell repertoires in COVID-19. Profiled with immunoSEQ multiplex PCR; TCRdb holds only in-frame clones, not every one. The sample includes 250,000 to 300,000 clones, over 75% of them seen just once. Material: peripheral blood. These receptors originate from a woman aged 65 to 85 with acute or convalescent COVID-19.

The genes are TRBV10-3 and TRBJ2-7; a possible D gene is TRBD1 (5 bases). The germline V and J ends were trimmed by 8 bases and 0 bases, with 8 bases remaining between them. The CDR3 runs 12 residues. Germline V gene lookup returns CDR1 ENHRY and CDR2 SYGVKD. This CDR3 reads CAIQGSSYEQYF. The CDR3 coding sequence is TGTGCCATCCAGGGCAGCTCCTACGAGCAGTACTTC.

J is TRBJ2-1 and V is TRBV10-3; TRBD1 matches at 7 bases. Germline assignment: CDR1 ENHRY and CDR2 SYGVKD. The CDR3 length is 16 residues. V was pared by 0 bases and J by 9 bases, with 11 bases of the junction left unmatched. The CDR3 here is CAISESRQGMFREQFF. The CDR3 DNA reads as TGTGCCATCAGTGAGTCGCGACAGGGAATGTTTCGTGAGCAGTTCTTC.

The chain has TRBV6-6 and TRBJ2-7, with a weak D call TRBD2 (6 bases). The CDR3 consists of 14 residues. V was pared by 6 bases and J by 1 base, with 13 bases between. The V gene's germline CDR1 is MNHNY and CDR2 SVGAGI (reference sequence). CDR3 coding DNA: TGTGCCAGCAGCAGGGAGGTCGGATCCTACGAGCAGTACTTC. This sequence encodes CASSREVGSYEQYF.

V and J are TRBV5-5 and TRBJ2-6; a possible D gene is TRBD1 (6 bases). This CDR3 is 15 amino acids long. Germline CDR1 reads SGHKS; CDR2 reads YYEKEE (reference sequence). Deletions cut 0 bases from V and 18 bases from J, with 22 bases between. The CDR3 protein is CASSLGPGHPLSSTF. DNA of the CDR3: TGTGCCAGCAGCTTGGGTCCGGGACATCCCCTTTCCTCGACTTTC.

The V and J genes are TRBV30 and TRBJ1-6; 9 nucleotides line up with TRBD1. The J segment lost 10 bases and the V segment lost 3 bases, leaving 7 bases of the junction unmatched. The CDR3 extends over 14 amino acids. Germline CDR1 reads GTSNPN; CDR2 reads SVGIG (reference sequence). The CDR3 coding sequence is TGTGCCTGGAGGCCGGGACAGGGTATCTCACCCCTCCACTTT. Translated, it gives CAWRPGQGISPLHF.

This chain joins TRBV14 and TRBJ2-2; the match to TRBD2 covers 8 bases. The ends lost 1 base at V and 2 bases at J; junction bases unmatched: 6. The CDR3 consists of 17 residues. The germline V gene has CDR1 SGHDN and CDR2 FVKESK. CDR3 protein: CASSQGGGTINTGELFF. CDR3 nucleotide sequence: TGTGCCAGCAGCCAAGGCGGGGGGACTATAAACACCGGGGAGCTGTTTTTT.

The gene calls are TRBV4-1 and TRBJ2-1, with 11 bases fitting TRBD2. The germline gives CDR1 MGHRA, CDR2 YSYEKL. Trimming cost V 3 bases and J 10 bases; bases outside gene matches: 11. There are 16 residues in the CDR3. The CDR3 spells CASSHASGGIYGEQFF. In DNA, the CDR3 is TGCGCCAGCAGCCACGCTAGCGGGGGGATCTACGGGGAGCAGTTCTTC.

The CDR3: CASSLSRTSGHNEQFF. As DNA, the CDR3 is TGCGCCAGCAGCTTGAGTAGGACTAGCGGTCACAATGAGCAGTTCTTC. The chain has TRBV5-1 and TRBJ2-1, with 10 positions matching TRBD2. The CDR3 totals 16 residues. V lost 1 base to trimming and J lost 5 bases; unmatched junction nucleotides: 6. Germline V gene lookup returns CDR1 SGHRS and CDR2 YFSETQ.

The chain combines TRBV3-1 (or the pseudogene TRBV3-2) with TRBJ2-2, with TRBD2 as a possible D gene (6 bases). Germline V gene sequence: CDR1 LGHDT, CDR2 YNNKEL (reference sequence). The CDR3 is made up of 16 amino acids. Trimming left V 1 base short and J 4 bases short, with 13 bases between. The DNA of the CDR3 is TGTGCCAGCAGCCAAGCTGGGCGGGGCAGCACCGGGGAGCTGTTTTTT. Translated: CASSQAGRGSTGELFF.

J is TRBJ1-2 and V is TRBV5-5, with TRBD1 as a possible D gene (6 bases). Trimming shortened V by 0 bases and J by 6 bases, and 12 bases separated the two germline ends. This CDR3 contains 14 residues. Germline V CDR1 and CDR2: SGHKS, YYEKEE (reference sequence). The CDR3, as DNA: TGTGCCAGCAGCTTGGTTGGCAGGGACAATGGCTACACCTTC. Translating it yields CASSLVGRDNGYTF.

The chain links TRBV12-3 or TRBV12-4 to TRBJ2-3; 7 bases fit TRBD2. The CDR3 runs 13 residues. Trimming at V came to 7 bases and at J to 5 bases, leaving 6 bases not matched to a gene. The CDR3 DNA reads TGTGCCAGCACCCTGGGGGGGAAAGATACGCAGTATTTT. Its protein product is CASTLGGKDTQYF.

The chain carries TRBV29-1 and TRBJ2-7, with D possibly TRBD2 on 6 matching bases. This CDR3 has 12 residues. V lost 3 bases and J 6 bases, leaving 12 bases between the germline ends. CDR1 is SQVTM, CDR2 ANQGSEA, per germline. CDR3 sequence: CSVEGRLGEQYF. For the CDR3, the DNA is TGCAGCGTTGAGGGCCGACTAGGCGAGCAGTACTTC.

The genes are TRBV5-5 and TRBJ1-4; D is ambiguous. CDR1 and CDR2 (germline): SGHKS, YYEKEE (reference sequence). The germline V and J ends were trimmed by 4 bases and 4 bases, with 8 bases remaining between them. The CDR3 runs to 13 residues. The chain's CDR3 is CASSTVLNEKLFF. DNA of the CDR3: TGTGCCAGCAGCACGGTCCTTAATGAAAAACTGTTTTTT.

The chain combines TRBV2 with TRBJ1-2; D possibly corresponds to TRBD1 (6 bases). CDR3 length equals 14 residues. Trimming shortened V by 7 bases and J by 7 bases, and 19 bases separated the two germline ends. The V gene's germline CDR1 is SNHLY and CDR2 FYNNEI. CDR3 DNA sequence: TGTGCCAGCACCCACAGGGTGGAGATCACTGGCTACACCTTC. It is translated as CASTHRVEITGYTF.

The gene calls are TRBV29-1 and TRBJ2-3; tentative D call: TRBD1 (6 bases). Germline V gene data show CDR1 as SQVTM and CDR2 as ANQGSEA. This CDR3 is 11 amino acids long. V was pared by 8 bases and J by 4 bases, with 10 bases between. CDR3 DNA: TGCAGCACCAGGGGATCAGATACGCAGTATTTT. This gives the protein CSTRGSDTQYF.

The V call is TRBV3-1 (or the pseudogene TRBV3-2), the J call TRBJ2-5; a weak D match, TRBD2 (5 bases). CDR1 is LGHDT and CDR2 is YNNKEL in the germline V gene (reference sequence). V gave up 1 base and J gave up 4 bases, with 13 bases separating them. The CDR3 is 15 amino acids. This chain's CDR3 is CASSQGPGVLETQYF. CDR3 sequence (DNA): TGTGCCAGCAGCCAAGGGCCCGGGGTTCTAGAGACCCAGTACTTC.

The chain employs TRBV19 and TRBJ2-1; tentative D call: TRBD2 (6 bases). The germline gives CDR1 LNHDA, CDR2 SQIVND (reference sequence). V was cut by 3 bases and J by 7 bases, with 16 bases left in between. CDR3 size: 15 residues. This CDR3 is CASSMPGLAVNEQFF. The DNA of the CDR3 is TGTGCCAGTAGTATGCCGGGACTCGCTGTGAATGAGCAGTTCTTC. The full variable domain, its missing parts supplied by reference TRBV19 and TRBJ2-1, is DGGITQSPKYLFRKEGQNVTLSCEQNLNHDAMYWYRQDPGQGLRLIYYSQIVNDFQKGDIAEGYSVSREKKESFPLTVTSAQKNPTAFYLCASSMPGLAVNEQFFGPGTRLTVL.